This TCR beta chain emerged from a study of blood T cell repertoires in COVID-19. Study details: COVID-19 samples from acute and convalescent phases originated in the United States, Italy and Spain.

Germline CDR1 and CDR2: GTSNPN and SVGIG (reference sequence). The CDR3 consists of 13 residues. V was clipped by 4 bases and J by 7 bases, with 13 bases between them. All enrollees were roughly 18 to 100 years old and from some 24 US areas. Assignments of participants to cohorts depended upon their own reported clinical history. Some clones are missing from TCRdb's copy, which holds only in-frame ones; the method was immunoSEQ multiplex PCR. The table has roughly 420,000 clones, over 75% seen once. V is TRBV30 and J is TRBJ1-4; perhaps TRBD1 as D (6 bases). Sequencing used PBMCs or T cells enriched from blood (not recorded which). This TCR derives from a woman aged 25 to 39 with acute COVID-19. CDR3 sequence: CAWNHIRGEKLFF. The CDR3 region has the DNA TGTGCCTGGAATCACATCAGGGGTGAAAAACTGTTTTTT.